The T cell receptor (beta chain) described here comes from a study of T cells in placental villitis. Study-wide context: The study tested an allograft-versus-infection hypothesis by comparing placental TCR-beta repertoires in villitis of unknown etiology, unaffected controls matched for gestational age, and infectious villitis.

The five infectious villitis placentae, four with confirmed cytomegalovirus and one with Toxoplasma gondii, were included without being matched to the other groups. In the infectious villitis group, the mothers were found to be younger and to have smaller fetuses, and preterm delivery or intrauterine demise was recorded in a couple of cases. After delivery, placentae were collected and subjected to gross and histological evaluation prior to the selection of archival tissue. Five 10-micron scrolls were cut from each FFPE block, and DNA was isolated using the AllPrep DNA/RNA FFPE Tissue kit. DNA concentration and purity were evaluated by NanoDrop, whereas RNA quality was assessed on a Bioanalyzer. Amplification of TCR-beta CDR3 regions from genomic DNA was performed with the immunoSEQ v4 bias-controlled multiplex PCR assay, which was run blinded to group allocation. To estimate the quantities of nucleated cells and T cells in each sample, reference gene primers were included together with the TCR-beta primers. Sequencing of the libraries was performed on an Illumina MiSeq with a 100-cycle paired-end protocol. In the authors' own workflow: In the immunoSEQ Analyzer software, diversity and richness were calculated, with richness measured by iChao1 and clonality based on Pielou evenness and Shannon diversity on a 0-1 scale where a higher value means less diversity. CDR3 amino acid sequences together with their V/J genes were searched in VDJdb for CMV, EBV and influenza A specificities using confidence 3 and substitution 2. The Morisita-Horn index was used to measure TCR-beta amino acid clonotype overlap among the villitis of unknown etiology, infectious villitis and control repertoires. Imported from immuneACCESS, the table was reduced by TCRdb to in-frame sequences with V and J called. These copies leave out some clones; in studies compared against another copy, an unresolved V gene accounts for under half, and the cause of the remainder is not known. Clonal size and the V and J genes are those of that table, whereas D and trimming came from the DNA. For this sample there are 3,000 to 4,000 clones; about 77% appear just once. The ten biggest clones cover 15% to 20% of the sample.

From a lookup of the germline V gene (reference sequence), CDR1 and CDR2 are MNHEY and SMNVEV. The cysteine opens and the phenylalanine closes a CDR3 of 11 amino acids. CDR3 DNA is the only sequence kept; it has 33 bases, read in frame from the first base. The trim is 6 bases for V and 12 bases for J, with a gap of 12 bases between the germline ends. This clone was counted between two and nine times. Its antigen has not been determined. The record has no base qualities; no much larger clone is one base away. Study-level results and caveats: Bulk tissue sequencing could not distinguish helper, regulatory or cytotoxic T cells, nor maternal versus fetal T cells, and excluded gamma-delta receptors. Paraffin blocks contained small amounts of decidua, so some captured T cells, especially in controls, may have been decidual rather than villous infiltrates. CMV-specific clone frequencies were lower in villitis of unknown etiology than in infectious CMV cases (around 0.001 vs 0.01), and villitis of unknown etiology did not differ from controls on this measure.

The receptor was isolated from a human patient with infectious villitis; the placental T cells may come from both mother and fetus. Sequenced: placental tissue containing maternal and fetal cells. The rearrangement combines TRBV27 with TRBJ2-1; the D gene cannot be named for sure. The CDR3 in this case is CASSDLGTQFF. The DNA sequence is as follows: TGTGCCAGCAGCGACCTCGGCACGCAGTTCTTC.